Listed here is a single T cell receptor (beta chain). Its antigen is unknown. TCRdb's table, derived via immunoSEQ multiplex PCR, lists solely in-frame clones and lacks some. The repertoire includes about 110,000 clones, less than 95% of them detected once, and 6.5% to 10% sits in the top ten. This sample is drawn from a study of T cell responses to AZD1222 COVID-19 vaccine. Study-wide findings and caveats: At 160-218 and 743-854, vaccine-associated CD4 TCRs were dominant, and they spanned spike. After the peak T cell response, and only then, were repertoires sampled. At baseline, just 6 or 7 AZD1222 recipients tested seropositive. Donors skewed white British and female; clonal diversity was possibly underestimated.

This sequence was found in an adult who received the AZD1222 COVID-19 vaccine. Source: peripheral blood, taken 28 days after the second AZD1222 dose.

The CDR3 bases are TGTGCCACCAGTGATGGGGGGGCGGGTGACGAGCAGTACTTC. It encodes CATSDGGAGDEQYF. V gene TRBV24-1 combines with J gene TRBJ2-7; possible D gene TRBD2, 7 bases. The CDR3 extends over 14 amino acids. V lost 3 bases and J lost 5, with 13 bases in between. Germline assignment: CDR1 KGHDR and CDR2 SFDVKD.